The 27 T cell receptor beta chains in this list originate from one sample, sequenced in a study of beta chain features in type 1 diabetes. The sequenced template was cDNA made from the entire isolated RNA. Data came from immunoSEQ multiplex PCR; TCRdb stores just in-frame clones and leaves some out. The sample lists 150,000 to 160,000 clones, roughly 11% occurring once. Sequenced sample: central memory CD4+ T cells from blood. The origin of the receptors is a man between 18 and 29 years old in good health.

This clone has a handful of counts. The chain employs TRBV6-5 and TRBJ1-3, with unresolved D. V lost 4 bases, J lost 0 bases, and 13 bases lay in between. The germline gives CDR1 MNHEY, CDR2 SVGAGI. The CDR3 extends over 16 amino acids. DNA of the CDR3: TGTGCCAGCAGTTCGGCCAACTTAAACTCTGGAAACACCATATATTTT. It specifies CASSSANLNSGNTIYF.

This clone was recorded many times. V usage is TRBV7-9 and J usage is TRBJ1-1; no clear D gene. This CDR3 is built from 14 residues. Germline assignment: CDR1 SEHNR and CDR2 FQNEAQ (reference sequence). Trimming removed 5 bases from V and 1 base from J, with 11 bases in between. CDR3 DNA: TGTGCCAGCAGCGTAGGGCCAGAGAACACTGAAGCTTTCTTT. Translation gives CASSVGPENTEAFF. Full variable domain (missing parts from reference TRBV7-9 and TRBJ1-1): DTGVSQNPRHKITKRGQNVTFRCDPISEHNRLYWYRQTLGQGPEFLTYFQNEAQLEKSRLLSDRFSAERPKGSFSTLEIQRTEQGDSAMYLCASSVGPENTEAFFGQGTRLTVV.

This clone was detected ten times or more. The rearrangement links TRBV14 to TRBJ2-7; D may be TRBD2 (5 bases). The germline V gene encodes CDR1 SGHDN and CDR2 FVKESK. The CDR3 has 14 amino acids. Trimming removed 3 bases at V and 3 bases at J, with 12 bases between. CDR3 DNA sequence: TGTGCCAGCAGCCATCGGGATACTTACTACGAGCAGTACTTC. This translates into CASSHRDTYYEQYF. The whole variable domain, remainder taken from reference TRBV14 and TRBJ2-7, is EAGVTQFPSHSVIEKGQTVTLRCDPISGHDNLYWYRRVMGKEIKFLLHFVKESKQDESGMPNNRFLAERTGGTYSTLKVQPAELEDSGVYFCASSHRDTYYEQYFGPGTRLTVT.

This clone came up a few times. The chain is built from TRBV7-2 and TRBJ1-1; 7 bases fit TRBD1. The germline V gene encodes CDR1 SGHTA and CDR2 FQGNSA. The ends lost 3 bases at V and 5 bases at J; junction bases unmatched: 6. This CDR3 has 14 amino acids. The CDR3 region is CASSFHRGETEAFF. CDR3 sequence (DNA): TGTGCCAGCAGCTTCCACAGGGGTGAAACTGAAGCTTTCTTT.

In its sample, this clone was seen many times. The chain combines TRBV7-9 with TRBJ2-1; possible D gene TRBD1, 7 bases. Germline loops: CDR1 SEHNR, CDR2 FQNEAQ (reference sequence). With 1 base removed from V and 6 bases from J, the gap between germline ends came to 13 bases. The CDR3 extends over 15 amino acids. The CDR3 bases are TGTGCCAGCAGCTTAGTCAGGGGGAGGCTCAATGAGCAGTTCTTC. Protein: CASSLVRGRLNEQFF.

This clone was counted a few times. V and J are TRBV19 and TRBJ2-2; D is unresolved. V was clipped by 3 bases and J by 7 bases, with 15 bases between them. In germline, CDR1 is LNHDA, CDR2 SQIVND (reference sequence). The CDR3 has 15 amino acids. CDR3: CASSMVTDYYGELFF. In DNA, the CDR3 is TGTGCCAGTAGTATGGTGACGGATTACTACGGGGAGCTGTTTTTT.

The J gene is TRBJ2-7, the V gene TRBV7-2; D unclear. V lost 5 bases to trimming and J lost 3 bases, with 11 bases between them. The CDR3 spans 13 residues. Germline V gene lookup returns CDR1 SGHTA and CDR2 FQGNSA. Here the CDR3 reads CASSASALYEQYF. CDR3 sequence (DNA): TGTGCCAGCAGCGCCTCAGCACTCTACGAGCAGTACTTC.

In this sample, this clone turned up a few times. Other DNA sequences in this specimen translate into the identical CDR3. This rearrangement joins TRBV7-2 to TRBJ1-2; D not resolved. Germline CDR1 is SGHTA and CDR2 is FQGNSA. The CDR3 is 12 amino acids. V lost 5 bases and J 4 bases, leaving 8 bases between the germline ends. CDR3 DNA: TGTGCCAGCAGCCTAGACGGCTATGGCTACACCTTC. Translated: CASSLDGYGYTF.

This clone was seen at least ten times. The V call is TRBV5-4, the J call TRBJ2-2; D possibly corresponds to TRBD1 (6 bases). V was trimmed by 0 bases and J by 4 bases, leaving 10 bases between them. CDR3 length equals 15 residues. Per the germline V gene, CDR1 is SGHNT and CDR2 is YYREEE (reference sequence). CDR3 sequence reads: CASSLALRGTGELFF. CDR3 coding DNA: TGTGCCAGCAGCTTGGCACTCAGGGGCACCGGGGAGCTGTTTTTT.

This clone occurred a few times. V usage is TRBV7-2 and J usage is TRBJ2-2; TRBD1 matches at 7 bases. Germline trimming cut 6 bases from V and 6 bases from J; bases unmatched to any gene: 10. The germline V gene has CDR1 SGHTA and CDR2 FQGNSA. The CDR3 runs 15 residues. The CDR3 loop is CASSPDRLSSGELFF. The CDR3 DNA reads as TGTGCCAGCAGTCCGGACAGGTTATCTTCCGGGGAGCTGTTTTTT.

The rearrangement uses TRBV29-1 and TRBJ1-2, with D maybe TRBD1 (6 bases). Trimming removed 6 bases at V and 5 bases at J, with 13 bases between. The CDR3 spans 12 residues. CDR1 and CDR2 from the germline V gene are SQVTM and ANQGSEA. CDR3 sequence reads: CSVRLQGYGYTF. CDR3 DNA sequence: TGCAGCGTAAGACTACAGGGATATGGCTACACCTTC.

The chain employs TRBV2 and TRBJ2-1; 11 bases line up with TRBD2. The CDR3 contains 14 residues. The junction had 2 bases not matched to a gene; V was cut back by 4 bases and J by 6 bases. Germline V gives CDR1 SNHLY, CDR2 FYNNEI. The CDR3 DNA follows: TGTGCCAGCAGTGCTAGCGGGAGGTTCAATGAGCAGTTCTTC. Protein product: CASSASGRFNEQFF.

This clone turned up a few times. CDR3 nucleotides: TGTGCCAGCAGCGTACTAGCGGGGAGCCAAGAGACCCAGTACTTC. It codes for CASSVLAGSQETQYF. This chain uses TRBV7-6 with TRBJ2-5, with 10 bases aligning to TRBD2. With 5 bases clipped from V and 1 base from J, the junction kept 4 bases outside the gene matches. The CDR3 length is 15 residues. Germline lookup yields CDR1 SGHVS and CDR2 FNYEAQ.

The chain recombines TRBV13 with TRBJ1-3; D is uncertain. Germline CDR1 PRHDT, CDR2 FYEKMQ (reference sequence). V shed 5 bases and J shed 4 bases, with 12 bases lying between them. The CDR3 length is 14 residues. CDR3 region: CASSGRARGNTIYF. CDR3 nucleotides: TGTGCCAGCAGCGGGAGGGCAAGAGGAAACACCATATATTTT.

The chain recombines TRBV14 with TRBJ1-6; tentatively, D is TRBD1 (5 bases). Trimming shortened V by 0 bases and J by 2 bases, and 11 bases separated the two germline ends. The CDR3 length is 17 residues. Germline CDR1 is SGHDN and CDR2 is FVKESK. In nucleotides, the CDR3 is TGTGCCAGCAGCCAAGATATTGGGGGAACCTATAATTCACCCCTCCACTTT. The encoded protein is CASSQDIGGTYNSPLHF.

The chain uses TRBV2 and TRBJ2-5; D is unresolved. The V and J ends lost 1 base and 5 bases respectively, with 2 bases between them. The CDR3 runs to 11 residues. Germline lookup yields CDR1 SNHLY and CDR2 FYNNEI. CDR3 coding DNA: TGTGCCAGCAGTGAAGTGGAGACCCAGTACTTC. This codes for CASSEVETQYF. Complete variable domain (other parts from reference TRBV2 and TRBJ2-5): EPEVTQTPSHQVTQMGQEVILRCVPISNHLYFYWYRQILGQKVEFLVSFYNNEISEKSEIFDDQFSVERPDGSNFTLKIRSTKLEDSAMYFCASSEVETQYFGPGTRLLVL.

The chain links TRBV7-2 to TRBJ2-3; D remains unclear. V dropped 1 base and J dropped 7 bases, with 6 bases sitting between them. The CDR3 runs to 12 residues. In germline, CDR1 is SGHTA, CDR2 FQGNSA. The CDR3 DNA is TGTGCCAGCAGCTTAGGGGGTAATACGCAGTATTTT. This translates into CASSLGGNTQYF.

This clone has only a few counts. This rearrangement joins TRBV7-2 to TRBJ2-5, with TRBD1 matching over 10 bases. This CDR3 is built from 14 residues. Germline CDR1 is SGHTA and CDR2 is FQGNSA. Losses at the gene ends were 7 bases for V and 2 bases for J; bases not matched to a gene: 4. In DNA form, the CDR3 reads TGTGCCAGCAAGCCGGACAGGGGGCAAGAGACCCAGTACTTC. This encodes CASKPDRGQETQYF.

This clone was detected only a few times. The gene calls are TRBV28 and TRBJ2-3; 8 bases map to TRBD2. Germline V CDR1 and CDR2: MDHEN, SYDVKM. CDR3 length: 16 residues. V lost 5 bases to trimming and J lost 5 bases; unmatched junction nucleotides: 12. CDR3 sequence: CASSILFSGKRDTQYF. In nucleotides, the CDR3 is TGTGCCAGCAGTATCCTCTTTAGCGGGAAGAGAGATACGCAGTATTTT.

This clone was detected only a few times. The CDR3 here is CASSKTRGNTGELFF. In DNA, the CDR3 is TGTGCCAGCAGCAAAACGAGGGGAAACACCGGGGAGCTGTTTTTT. The chain links TRBV7-2 to TRBJ2-2, with D possibly called TRBD1 or TRBD2 (5 bases each). The V end lost 5 bases, the J end lost 2 bases, and 12 bases lay between the germline ends. The CDR3 sequence is 15 residues long. In germline, CDR1 is SGHTA, CDR2 FQGNSA.

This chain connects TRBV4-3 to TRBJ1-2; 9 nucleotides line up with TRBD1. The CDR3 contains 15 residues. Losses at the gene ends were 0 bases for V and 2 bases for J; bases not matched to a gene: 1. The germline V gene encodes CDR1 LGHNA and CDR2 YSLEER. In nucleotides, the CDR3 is TGCGCCAGCAGCCAAGATGGACAGGGGAACTATGGCTACACCTTC. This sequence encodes CASSQDGQGNYGYTF.

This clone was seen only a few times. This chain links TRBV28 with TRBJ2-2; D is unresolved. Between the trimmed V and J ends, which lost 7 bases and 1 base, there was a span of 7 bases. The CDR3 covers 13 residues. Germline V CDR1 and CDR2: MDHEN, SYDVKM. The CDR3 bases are TGTGCCAGCACGGACCAGAACACCGGGGAGCTGTTTTTT. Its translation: CASTDQNTGELFF.

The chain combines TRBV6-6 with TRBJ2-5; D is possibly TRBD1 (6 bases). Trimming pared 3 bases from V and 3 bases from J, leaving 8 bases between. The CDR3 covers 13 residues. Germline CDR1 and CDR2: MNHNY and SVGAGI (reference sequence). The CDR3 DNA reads TGTGCCAGCAGTTATCAGGGGAAAGAGACCCAGTACTTC. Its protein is CASSYQGKETQYF.

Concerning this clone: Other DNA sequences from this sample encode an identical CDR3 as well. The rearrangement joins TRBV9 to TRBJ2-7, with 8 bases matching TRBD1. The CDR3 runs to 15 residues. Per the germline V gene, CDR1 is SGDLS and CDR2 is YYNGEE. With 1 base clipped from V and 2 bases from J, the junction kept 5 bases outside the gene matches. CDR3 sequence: CASSVRTGLTYEQYF. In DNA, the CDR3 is TGTGCCAGCAGCGTACGGACAGGGCTGACCTACGAGCAGTACTTC.

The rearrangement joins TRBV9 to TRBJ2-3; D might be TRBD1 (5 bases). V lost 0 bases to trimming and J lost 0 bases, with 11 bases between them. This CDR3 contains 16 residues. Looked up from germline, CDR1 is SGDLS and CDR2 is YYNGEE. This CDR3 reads CASSVGHQGSTDTQYF. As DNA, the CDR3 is TGTGCCAGCAGCGTAGGCCATCAGGGAAGCACAGATACGCAGTATTTT.

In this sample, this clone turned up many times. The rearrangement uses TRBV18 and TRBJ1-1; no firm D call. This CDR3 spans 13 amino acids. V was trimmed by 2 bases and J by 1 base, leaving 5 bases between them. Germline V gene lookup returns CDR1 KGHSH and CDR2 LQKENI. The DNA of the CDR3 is TGTGCCAGCTCACCAAAGGGGAACACTGAAGCTTTCTTT. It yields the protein CASSPKGNTEAFF.

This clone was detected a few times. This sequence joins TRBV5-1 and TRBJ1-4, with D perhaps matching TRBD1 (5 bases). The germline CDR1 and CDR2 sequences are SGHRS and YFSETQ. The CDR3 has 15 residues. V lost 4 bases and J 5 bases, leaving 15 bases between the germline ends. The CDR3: CASSRPRDGNEKLFF. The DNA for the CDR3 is TGCGCCAGCAGCCGACCTCGGGACGGGAATGAAAAACTGTTTTTT.